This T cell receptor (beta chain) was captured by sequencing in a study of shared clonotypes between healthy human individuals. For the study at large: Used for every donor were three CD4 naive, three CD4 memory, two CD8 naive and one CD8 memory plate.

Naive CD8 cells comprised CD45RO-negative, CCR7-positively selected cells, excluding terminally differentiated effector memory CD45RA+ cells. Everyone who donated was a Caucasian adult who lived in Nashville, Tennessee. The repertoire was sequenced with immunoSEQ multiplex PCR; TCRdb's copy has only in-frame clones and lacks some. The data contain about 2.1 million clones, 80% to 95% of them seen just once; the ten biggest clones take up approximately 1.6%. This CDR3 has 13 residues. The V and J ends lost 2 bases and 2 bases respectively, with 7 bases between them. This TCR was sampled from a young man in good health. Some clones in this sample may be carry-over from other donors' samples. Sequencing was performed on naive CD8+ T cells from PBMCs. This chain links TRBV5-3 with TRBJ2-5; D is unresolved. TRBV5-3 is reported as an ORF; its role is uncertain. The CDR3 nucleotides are TGTGCCAGAAGCTTCCCCCCACAAGAGACCCAGTACTTC. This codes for CARSFPPQETQYF.